This TCR beta chain appears in the sequencing data of a study of T-cell reconstitution after alpha-beta-depleted transplantation in children. This clonotype has more than one count but fewer than ten. What it recognizes is unknown. Unique molecular identifiers tagged the TCRbeta library. One entry per CDR3 protein, called by TCRdb with MiXCR from the PCR reads. The sample lists 250,000 to 400,000 distinct CDR3 sequences, approximately 20% occurring once. Broader study findings: Several hundred rapidly expanded clones from non-depleted graft cells reportedly supplied alpha-beta T cells about two months post-transplant. The high TCRbeta diversity at day 60 in some patients came from surviving recipient T cells and thymic progenitors. Newly made T cells mostly supplied T-cell counts and diversity one year after transplant.

This specimen was PBMCs, mostly from graft donor cells, taken 180 days after TCRalphabeta/CD19-depleted stem cell transplant. The TCR comes from a male patient younger than 18 who had a stem cell transplant for acute lymphoblastic leukemia, so the T cells may come from the graft donor.

The CDR3 sequence: CSARTPIDEQFF. CDR3 nucleotides: TGCAGTGCCAGGACCCCGATTGATGAGCAGTTCTTC. This chain joins TRBV20-1 and TRBJ2-1; D is ambiguous. The CDR3 is 12 amino acids. The V gene lost 6 bases and the J gene lost 8 bases, with 14 bases spanning the gap. The germline V gene encodes CDR1 DFQATT and CDR2 SNEGSKA (reference sequence).